Listed below are T cell receptor beta chains from one sample, sequenced in a study of T cell responses to AZD1222 COVID-19 vaccine. Some clones are missing from TCRdb's copy, which holds only in-frame ones; the method was immunoSEQ multiplex PCR. The data show 55,000 to 75,000 clones, about nine tenths seen once. This sample comprised peripheral blood, obtained on day 0 of AZD1222 vaccination. The receptors were gathered from an adult in good health. The CDR3 runs from the conserved cysteine through the conserved F or W. D genes are given only for firm matches. Size is omitted from some rows. Given values are once, few, many or a class for expanded clones.

d_call j_call v_call clone_size cdr3_nt cdr3_aa
TRBD2 TRBJ2-1 TRBV10-1 NA TGCGCCAGCAGCAAGGGAGGGCCCTACAATGAGCAGTTCTTC CASSKGGPYNEQFF
TRBD1 TRBJ1-1 TRBV5-6 NA TGTGCCAGCAGCTGGGGGACAGGGAACACTGAAGCTTTCTTT CASSWGTGNTEAFF
NA TRBJ2-1 TRBV5-5 NA TGTGCCAGCAGTCCCCTGGTCCGCCAAAATGAGCAGTTCTTC CASSPLVRQNEQFF
TRBD2 TRBJ2-2 TRBV10-1 NA TGCGCCAGCAGTGGGCTCATCGGGACTAGCGGCACCGGGGAGCTGTTTTTT CASSGLIGTSGTGELFF
NA TRBJ2-7 TRBV19 NA TGTGCCAGTAGTGCCGTCCGAACGGGAACCGAGCAGTACTTC CASSAVRTGTEQYF
TRBD1 TRBJ2-5 TRBV28 NA TGTGCCAGCACCCCCGGGACAGGGGGAGTCCAGTACTTC CASTPGTGGVQYF
NA TRBJ2-7 TRBV7-2 NA TGTGCCAGCAGCTTAGCGCCAGGATCCTACGAGCAGTACTTC CASSLAPGSYEQYF
NA TRBJ1-3 TRBV7-9 once TGTGCCAGCAGCCCCATCCGGTGGGGGGCTGGAAACACCATATATTTT CASSPIRWGAGNTIYF
TRBD2 TRBJ2-1 TRBV3-1/TRBV3-2 NA TGTGCCAGCAGCCAAGATTACGATGTAGCGGGTTTCCCCTCCTACAATGAGCAGTTCTTC CASSQDYDVAGFPSYNEQFF
TRBD2 TRBJ2-7 TRBV7-8 NA TGTGCCAGCAGCTTCGGGACTAATTTGGACGAGCAGTACTTC CASSFGTNLDEQYF
NA TRBJ2-5 TRBV7-2 NA TGTGCCAGCACCCTCCCCGGGGAGACCCAGTACTTC CASTLPGETQYF
TRBD2 TRBJ2-7 TRBV19 NA TGTGCCAGTAGTCCTTCACTAGCGTGGTACGAGCAGTACTTC CASSPSLAWYEQYF
NA TRBJ1-3 TRBV6-6 NA TGTGCCAGCACAGCTGGAAACACCATATATTTT CASTAGNTIYF
NA TRBJ2-7 TRBV4-2 NA TGTGCCAGCAGCCAATCCCGGGGAGAGGGAGGTTACGAGCAGTACTTC CASSQSRGEGGYEQYF